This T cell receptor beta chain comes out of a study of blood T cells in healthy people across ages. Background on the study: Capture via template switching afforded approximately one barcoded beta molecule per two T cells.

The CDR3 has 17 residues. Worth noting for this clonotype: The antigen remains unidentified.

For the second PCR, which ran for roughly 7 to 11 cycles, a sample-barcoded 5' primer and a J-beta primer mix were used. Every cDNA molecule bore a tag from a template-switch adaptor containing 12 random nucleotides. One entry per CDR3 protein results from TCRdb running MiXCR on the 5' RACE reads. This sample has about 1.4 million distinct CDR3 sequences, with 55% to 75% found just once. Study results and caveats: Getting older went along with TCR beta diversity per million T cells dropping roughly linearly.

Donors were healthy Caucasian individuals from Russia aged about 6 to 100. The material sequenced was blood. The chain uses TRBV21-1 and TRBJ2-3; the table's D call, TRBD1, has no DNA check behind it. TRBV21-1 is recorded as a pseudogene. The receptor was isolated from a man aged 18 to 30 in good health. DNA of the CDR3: TGTGCCAGCAGCAAAGGGGGCGGCGGGGAGGGCACAGATACGCAGTATTTT. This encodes CASSKGGGGEGTDTQYF.